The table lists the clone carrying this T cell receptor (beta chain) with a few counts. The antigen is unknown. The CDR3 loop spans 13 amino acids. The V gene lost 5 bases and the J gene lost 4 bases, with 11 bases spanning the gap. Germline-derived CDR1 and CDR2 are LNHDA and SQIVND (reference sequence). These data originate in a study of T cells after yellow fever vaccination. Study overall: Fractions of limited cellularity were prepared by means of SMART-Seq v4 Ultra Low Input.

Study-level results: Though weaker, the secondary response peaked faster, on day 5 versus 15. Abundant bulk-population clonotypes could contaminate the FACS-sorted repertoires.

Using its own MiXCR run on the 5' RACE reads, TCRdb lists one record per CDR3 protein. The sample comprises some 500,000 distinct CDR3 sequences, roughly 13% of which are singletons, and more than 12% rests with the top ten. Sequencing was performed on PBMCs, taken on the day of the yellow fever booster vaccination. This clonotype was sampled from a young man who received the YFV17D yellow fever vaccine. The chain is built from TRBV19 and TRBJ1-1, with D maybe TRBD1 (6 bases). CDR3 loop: CASSSLGGTEAFF. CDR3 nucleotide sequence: TGTGCCAGTAGTTCTCTAGGGGGCACTGAAGCTTTCTTT.